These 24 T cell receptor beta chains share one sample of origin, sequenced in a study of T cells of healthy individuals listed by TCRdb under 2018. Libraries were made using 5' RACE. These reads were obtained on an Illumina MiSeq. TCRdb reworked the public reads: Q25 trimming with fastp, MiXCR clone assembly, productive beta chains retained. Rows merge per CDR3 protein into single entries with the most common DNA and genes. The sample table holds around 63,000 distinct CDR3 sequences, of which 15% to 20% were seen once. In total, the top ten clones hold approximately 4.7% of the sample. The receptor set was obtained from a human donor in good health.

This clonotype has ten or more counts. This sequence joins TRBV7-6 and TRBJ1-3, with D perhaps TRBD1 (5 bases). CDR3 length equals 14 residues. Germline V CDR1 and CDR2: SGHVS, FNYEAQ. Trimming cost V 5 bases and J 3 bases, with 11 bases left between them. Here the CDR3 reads CASSPYGGGNTIYF. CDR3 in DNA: TGTGCCAGCAGCCCTTACGGGGGTGGAAACACCATATATTTT.

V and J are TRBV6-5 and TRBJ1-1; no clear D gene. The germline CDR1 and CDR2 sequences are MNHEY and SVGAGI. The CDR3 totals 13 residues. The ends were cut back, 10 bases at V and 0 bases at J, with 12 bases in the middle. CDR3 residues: CATGRAVNTEAFF. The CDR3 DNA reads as TGTGCCACTGGGCGGGCCGTGAACACTGAAGCTTTCTTT.

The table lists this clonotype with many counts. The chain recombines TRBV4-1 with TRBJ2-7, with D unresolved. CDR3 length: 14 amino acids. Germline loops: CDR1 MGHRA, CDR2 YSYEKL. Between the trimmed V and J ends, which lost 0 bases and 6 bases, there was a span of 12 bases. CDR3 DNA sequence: TGCGCCAGCAGCCAAGATCCTCCTAGTTCCGAGCAGTACTTC. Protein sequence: CASSQDPPSSEQYF.

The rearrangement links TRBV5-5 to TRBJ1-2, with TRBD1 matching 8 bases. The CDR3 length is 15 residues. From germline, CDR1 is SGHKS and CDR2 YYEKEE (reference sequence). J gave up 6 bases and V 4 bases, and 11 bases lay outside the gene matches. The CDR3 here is CASSAGTGGANGYTF. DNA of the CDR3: TGTGCCAGCAGCGCAGGAACAGGGGGGGCGAATGGCTACACCTTC.

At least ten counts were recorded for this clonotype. CDR3 sequence reads: CASSYSGQENEKLFF. The CDR3 DNA reads TGTGCCAGCAGTTACTCGGGACAGGAAAATGAAAAACTGTTTTTT. This chain connects TRBV6-5 to TRBJ1-4; TRBD1 matches 8 bases. Germline assignment: CDR1 MNHEY and CDR2 SVGAGI. Unmatched junction bases numbered 2, after V lost 0 bases and J lost 5 bases. This CDR3 has 15 amino acids.

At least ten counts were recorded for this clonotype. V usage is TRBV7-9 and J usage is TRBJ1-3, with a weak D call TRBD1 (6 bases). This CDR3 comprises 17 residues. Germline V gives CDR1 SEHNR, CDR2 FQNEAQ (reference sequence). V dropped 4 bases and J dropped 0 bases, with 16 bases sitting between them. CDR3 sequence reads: CASSSRRDTSSGNTIYF. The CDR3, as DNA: TGTGCCAGCAGCTCCAGACGGGACACGAGCTCTGGAAACACCATATATTTT.

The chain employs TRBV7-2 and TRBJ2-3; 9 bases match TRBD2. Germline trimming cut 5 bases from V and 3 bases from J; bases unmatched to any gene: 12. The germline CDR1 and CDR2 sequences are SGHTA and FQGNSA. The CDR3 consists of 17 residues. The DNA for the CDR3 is TGTGCCAGCAGCCCCGGAATGGCGGGAGGGCCGACAGATACGCAGTATTTT. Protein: CASSPGMAGGPTDTQYF.

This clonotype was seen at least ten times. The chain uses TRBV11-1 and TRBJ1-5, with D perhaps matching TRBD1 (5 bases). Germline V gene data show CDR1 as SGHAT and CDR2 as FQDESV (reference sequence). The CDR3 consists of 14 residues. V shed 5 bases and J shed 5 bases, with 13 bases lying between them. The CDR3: CASSPGVGDQPQHF. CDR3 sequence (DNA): TGTGCCAGCAGCCCGGGGGTTGGGGATCAGCCCCAGCATTTT.

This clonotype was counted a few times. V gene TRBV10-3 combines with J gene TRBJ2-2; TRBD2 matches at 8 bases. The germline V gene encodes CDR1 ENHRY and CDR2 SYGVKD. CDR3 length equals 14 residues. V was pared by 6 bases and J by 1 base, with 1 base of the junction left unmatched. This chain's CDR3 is CAISGTRNTGELFF. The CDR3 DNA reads TGTGCCATCAGCGGGACTAGGAACACCGGGGAGCTGTTTTTT.

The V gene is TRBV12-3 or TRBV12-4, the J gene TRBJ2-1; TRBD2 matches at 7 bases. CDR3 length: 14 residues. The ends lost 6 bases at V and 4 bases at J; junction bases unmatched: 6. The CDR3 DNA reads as TGTGCCAGCAGCGCGGGAGAGGTATACAATGAGCAGTTCTTC. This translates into CASSAGEVYNEQFF.

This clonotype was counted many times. CDR3 amino acids: CSVFGLADKTYNEQFF. The CDR3 DNA follows: TGCAGCGTTTTCGGACTAGCGGACAAGACCTACAATGAGCAGTTCTTC. This chain uses TRBV29-1 with TRBJ2-1, with 10 nucleotides matching TRBD2. The V gene end was trimmed by 5 bases and the J gene end by 2 bases; junction bases not matched to a gene: 9. There are 16 residues in the CDR3. In germline, CDR1 is SQVTM, CDR2 ANQGSEA.

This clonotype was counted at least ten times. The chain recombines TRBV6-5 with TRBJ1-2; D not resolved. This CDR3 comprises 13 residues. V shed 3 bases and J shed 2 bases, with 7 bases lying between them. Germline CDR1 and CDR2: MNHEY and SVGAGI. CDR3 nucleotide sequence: TGTGCCAGCAGTTATGAGTTCAACTATGGCTACACCTTC. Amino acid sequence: CASSYEFNYGYTF.

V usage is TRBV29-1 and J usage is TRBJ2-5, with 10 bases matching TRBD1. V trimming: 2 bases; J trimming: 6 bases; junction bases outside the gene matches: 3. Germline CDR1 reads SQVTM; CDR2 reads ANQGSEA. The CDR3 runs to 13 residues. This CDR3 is CSVEWTGGKTQYF. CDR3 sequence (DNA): TGCAGCGTTGAATGGACAGGGGGAAAGACCCAGTACTTC.

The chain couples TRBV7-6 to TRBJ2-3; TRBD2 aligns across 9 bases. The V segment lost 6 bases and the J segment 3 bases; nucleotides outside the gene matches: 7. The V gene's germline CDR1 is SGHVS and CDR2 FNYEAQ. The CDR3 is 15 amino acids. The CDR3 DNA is TGTGCCAGCAGTTCCATTGCGGGAGGGACAGATACGCAGTATTTT. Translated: CASSSIAGGTDTQYF.

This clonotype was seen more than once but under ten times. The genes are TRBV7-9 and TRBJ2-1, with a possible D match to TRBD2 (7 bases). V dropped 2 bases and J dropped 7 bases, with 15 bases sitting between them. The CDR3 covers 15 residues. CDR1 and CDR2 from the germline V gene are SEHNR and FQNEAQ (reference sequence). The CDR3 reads CASSLHGGRFNEQFF. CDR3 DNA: TGTGCCAGCAGCTTACACGGGGGGCGGTTTAATGAGCAGTTCTTC.

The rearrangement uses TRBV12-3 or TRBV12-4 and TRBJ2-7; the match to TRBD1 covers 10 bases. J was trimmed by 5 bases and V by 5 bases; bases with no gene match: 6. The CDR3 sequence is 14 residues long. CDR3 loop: CASSVRQGAHEQYF. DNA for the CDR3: TGTGCCAGCAGTGTACGACAGGGGGCCCACGAGCAGTACTTC.

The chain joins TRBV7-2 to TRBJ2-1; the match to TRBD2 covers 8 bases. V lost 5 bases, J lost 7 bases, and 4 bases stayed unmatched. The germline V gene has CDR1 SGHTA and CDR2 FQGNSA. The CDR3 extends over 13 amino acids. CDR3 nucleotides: TGTGCCAGCAGCCGAGCGGGAGCAAATGAGCAGTTCTTC. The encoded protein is CASSRAGANEQFF.

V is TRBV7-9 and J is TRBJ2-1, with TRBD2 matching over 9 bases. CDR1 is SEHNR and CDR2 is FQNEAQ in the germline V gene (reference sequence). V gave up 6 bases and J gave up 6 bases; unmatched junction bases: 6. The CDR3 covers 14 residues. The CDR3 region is CASRSSGTVNEQFF. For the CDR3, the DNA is TGTGCCAGCAGATCTAGCGGGACGGTCAATGAGCAGTTCTTC.

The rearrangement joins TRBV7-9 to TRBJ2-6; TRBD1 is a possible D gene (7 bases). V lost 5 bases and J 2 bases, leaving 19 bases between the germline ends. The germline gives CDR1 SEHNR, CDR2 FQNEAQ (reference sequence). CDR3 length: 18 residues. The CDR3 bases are TGTGCCAGCAGCGCGCATTGGCAGGGGGGACCTGGGGCCAACGTCCTGACTTTC. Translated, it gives CASSAHWQGGPGANVLTF.

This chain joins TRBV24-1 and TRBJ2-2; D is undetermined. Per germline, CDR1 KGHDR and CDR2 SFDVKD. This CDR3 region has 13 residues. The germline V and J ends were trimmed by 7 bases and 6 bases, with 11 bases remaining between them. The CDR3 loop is CATRSAKSGELFF. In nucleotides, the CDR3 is TGTGCCACCAGGAGCGCTAAATCCGGGGAGCTGTTTTTT.

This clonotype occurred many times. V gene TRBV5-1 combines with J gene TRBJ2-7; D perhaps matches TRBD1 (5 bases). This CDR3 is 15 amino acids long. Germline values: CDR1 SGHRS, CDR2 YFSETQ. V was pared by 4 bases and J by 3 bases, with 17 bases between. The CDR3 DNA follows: TGCGCCAGCAGCCTAAGAGGTACAACAGGCTACGAGCAGTACTTC. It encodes CASSLRGTTGYEQYF.

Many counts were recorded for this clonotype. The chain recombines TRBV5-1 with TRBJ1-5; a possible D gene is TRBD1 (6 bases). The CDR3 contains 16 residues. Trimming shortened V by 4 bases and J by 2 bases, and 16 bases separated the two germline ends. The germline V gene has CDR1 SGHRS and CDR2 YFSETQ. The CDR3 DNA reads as TGCGCCAGCAGCCCGGGGGGCGGGAGCGGCAATCAGCCCCAGCATTTT. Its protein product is CASSPGGGSGNQPQHF.

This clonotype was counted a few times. Here the CDR3 reads CASSRWGEAFF. CDR3 coding DNA: TGTGCCAGCAGCCGGTGGGGTGAAGCTTTCTTT. The rearrangement links TRBV14 to TRBJ1-1; no definite D call. The CDR3 runs 11 residues. Germline CDR1 and CDR2: SGHDN and FVKESK. V lost 4 bases and J lost 7, with 7 bases in between.

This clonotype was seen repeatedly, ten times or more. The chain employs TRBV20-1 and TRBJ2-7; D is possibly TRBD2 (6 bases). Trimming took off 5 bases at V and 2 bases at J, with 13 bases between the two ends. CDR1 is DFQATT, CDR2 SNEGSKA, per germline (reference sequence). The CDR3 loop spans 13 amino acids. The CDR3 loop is CSAAGRGTYEQYF. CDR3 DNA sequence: TGCAGTGCTGCCGGGCGCGGGACCTACGAGCAGTACTTC.